Below, 20 T cell receptor beta chains from the same sample are listed, as sequenced in a study of lymphopenia after photon versus proton radiotherapy. The protocol was immunoSEQ multiplex PCR, while the TCRdb copy is restricted to in-frame clones and leaves out a portion. The top ten clones hold approximately 1.4% of a sample with approximately 80,000 clones, around four fifths of them seen once. The source was peripheral blood, collected from a patient treated with proton-based radiotherapy. The origin of the receptors is a man aged 55 to 69 with pancreatic cancer.

The rearrangement uses TRBV14 and TRBJ2-3; no clear D gene. Trimming took off 1 base at V and 14 bases at J, with 13 bases between the two ends. Germline assignment: CDR1 SGHDN and CDR2 FVKESK. The CDR3 is made up of 12 amino acids. The CDR3 loop reads CASSQGSQVPYF. The CDR3 region has the DNA TGTGCCAGCAGCCAAGGATCGCAAGTACCGTATTTT. The whole variable domain, remainder taken from reference TRBV14 and TRBJ2-3, is EAGVTQFPSHSVIEKGQTVTLRCDPISGHDNLYWYRRVMGKEIKFLLHFVKESKQDESGMPNNRFLAERTGGTYSTLKVQPAELEDSGVYFCASSQGSQVPYFGPGTRLTVL.

The chain employs TRBV27 and TRBJ2-3; tentatively, D is TRBD2 (6 bases). This CDR3 comprises 14 residues. Germline lookup yields CDR1 MNHEY and CDR2 SMNVEV (reference sequence). Trimming took off 3 bases at V and 0 bases at J, with 7 bases between the two ends. CDR3: CASSLDYSTDTQYF. The CDR3 nucleotides are TGTGCCAGCAGTTTGGACTATAGCACAGATACGCAGTATTTT.

This sequence joins TRBV28 and TRBJ1-1; 9 nucleotides line up with TRBD1. V lost 4 bases, J lost 0 bases, and 15 bases stayed unmatched. CDR1 is MDHEN and CDR2 is SYDVKM in the germline V gene. The CDR3 covers 19 residues. The CDR3 DNA follows: TGTGCCAGCAGTTCCCCCACGACAGGGGGTTATACCATGAACACTGAAGCTTTCTTT. Amino acids: CASSSPTTGGYTMNTEAFF. The whole variable domain, filled in from reference TRBV28 and TRBJ1-1, reads DVKVTQSSRYLVKRTGEKVFLECVQDMDHENMFWYRQDPGLGLRLIYFSYDVKMKEKGDIPEGYSVSREKKERFSLILESASTNQTSMYLCASSSPTTGGYTMNTEAFFGQGTRLTVV.

The gene calls are TRBV11-2 and TRBJ1-1, with 7 bases identical to TRBD1. This CDR3 is built from 15 residues. V dropped 3 bases and J dropped 0; count of bases not matched to a gene: 4. Germline CDR1 and CDR2: SGHAT and FQNNGV. In nucleotides, the CDR3 is TGTGCCAGCAGCTTCTCGGGACAGATGAACACTGAAGCTTTCTTT. Translating gives CASSFSGQMNTEAFF.

This chain links TRBV9 with TRBJ2-1, with TRBD1 matching over 9 bases. Germline loops: CDR1 SGDLS, CDR2 YYNGEE. Trimming took 5 bases from V and 8 from J; bases not matched to a gene: 11. The CDR3 is 15 amino acids. The CDR3 loop reads CASSPPGTGRHEQFF. The CDR3 DNA follows: TGTGCCAGCAGTCCACCCGGGACAGGGCGACATGAGCAGTTCTTC.

The rearrangement links TRBV2 to TRBJ2-7; weak D call: TRBD1 (6 bases). Germline lookup yields CDR1 SNHLY and CDR2 FYNNEI. There are 14 residues in the CDR3. With 8 bases removed from V and 6 bases from J, the gap between germline ends came to 20 bases. The CDR3 loop reads CASQEDTGTSEQYF. The CDR3, as DNA: TGTGCCAGCCAGGAAGATACCGGGACAAGCGAGCAGTACTTC.

The chain has TRBV7-9 and TRBJ1-3; 7 positions match TRBD1. Germline V lookup: CDR1 SEHNR, CDR2 FQNEAQ (reference sequence). The CDR3 totals 16 residues. The junction had 8 bases not matched to a gene; V was cut back by 4 bases and J by 2 bases. The CDR3 protein is CASSSRDSGPGNTIYF. DNA for the CDR3: TGTGCCAGCAGCTCCCGGGACAGCGGTCCTGGAAACACCATATATTTT.

V usage is TRBV19 and J usage is TRBJ2-7; TRBD1 matches at 7 bases. This CDR3 contains 13 residues. Germline V gene lookup returns CDR1 LNHDA and CDR2 SQIVND (reference sequence). The junction had 1 base not matched to a gene; V was cut back by 5 bases and J by 0 bases. CDR3 residues: CASSGQASYEQYF. The CDR3, as DNA: TGTGCCAGTAGTGGACAGGCCTCCTACGAGCAGTACTTC.

V and J are TRBV28 and TRBJ1-3, with D possibly matching TRBD1 (5 bases). Per the germline V gene, CDR1 is MDHEN and CDR2 is SYDVKM. V lost 5 bases to trimming and J lost 9 bases, with 17 bases between them. The CDR3 loop spans 14 amino acids. The CDR3 DNA follows: TGTGCCAGCAGTGGGGGAGCGTCATGGGGCACCATATATTTT. Translating gives CASSGGASWGTIYF. Combining the CDR3 with reference TRBV28 and TRBJ1-3 gives the whole variable domain DVKVTQSSRYLVKRTGEKVFLECVQDMDHENMFWYRQDPGLGLRLIYFSYDVKMKEKGDIPEGYSVSREKKERFSLILESASTNQTSMYLCASSGGASWGTIYFGEGSWLTVV.

The chain combines TRBV11-2 with TRBJ2-3; the D is unclear. CDR1 is SGHAT, CDR2 FQNNGV, per germline. Trimming cost V 2 bases and J 6 bases, with 12 bases left between them. There are 14 residues in the CDR3. The CDR3 bases are TGTGCCAGCAGCTTATCGAGGTTTATCGATACGCAGTATTTT. Translating gives CASSLSRFIDTQYF.

The chain is built from TRBV29-1 and TRBJ2-1; possibly TRBD1 or TRBD2 for D (6 bases each). Germline CDR1 and CDR2: SQVTM and ANQGSEA. V was trimmed by 4 bases and J by 9 bases, leaving 25 bases between them. The CDR3 is 16 residues long. CDR3 in amino acids: CSVGGSGNSGGGEQFF. In DNA form, the CDR3 reads TGCAGCGTTGGGGGTAGCGGAAATTCCGGAGGGGGTGAGCAGTTCTTC.

V usage is TRBV28 and J usage is TRBJ1-5; TRBD1 is a possible D gene (5 bases). The CDR3 covers 17 residues. Trimming took 4 bases from V and 0 from J, leaving 16 bases between them. CDR1 MDHEN and CDR2 SYDVKM come from the germline V gene. As DNA, the CDR3 is TGTGCCAGCAGTTGGGAGGGGAGAGGGTATAGCAATCAGCCCCAGCATTTT. Encoded protein: CASSWEGRGYSNQPQHF.

The rearrangement links TRBV30 to TRBJ1-2; D is uncertain. The CDR3 is 15 residues long. The germline V gene has CDR1 GTSNPN and CDR2 SVGIG (reference sequence). Between the trimmed V and J ends, which lost 0 bases and 3 bases, there was a span of 14 bases. CDR3 residues: CAWSVGSTAYYGYTF. The CDR3 DNA is TGTGCCTGGAGTGTAGGCTCCACAGCTTACTATGGCTACACCTTC.

The chain couples TRBV11-1 to TRBJ2-2; TRBD1 or TRBD2 may be the D gene (5 bases each). Germline V CDR1 and CDR2: SGHAT, FQDESV (reference sequence). V lost 4 bases and J 5 bases, leaving 14 bases between the germline ends. The CDR3 extends over 15 amino acids. Written as DNA, the CDR3 is TGTGCCAGCAGCTCGTATGGTGGGGGTACCGGGGAGCTGTTTTTT. Translation: CASSSYGGGTGELFF.

The V and J genes are TRBV28 and TRBJ1-5; TRBD1 matches at 8 bases. The germline CDR1 and CDR2 sequences are MDHEN and SYDVKM. With 7 bases clipped from V and 1 base from J, the junction kept 9 bases outside the gene matches. The CDR3 sequence is 16 residues long. CDR3 nucleotide sequence: TGTGCCAGCACCGCCCCCGGACAGGGAAGCAATCAGCCCCAGCATTTT. This gives the protein CASTAPGQGSNQPQHF.

This clone was detected once. At one end, the junction sequence differs from germline, possibly due to a read error. The same CDR3 arises from other DNA sequences in this sample as well. The chain has TRBV7-7 and TRBJ1-3, with 9 bases lining up with TRBD1. Germline assignment: CDR1 SSHAT and CDR2 FNYEAQ (reference sequence). CDR3 length: 21 amino acids. CDR3 bases: TGTGCTAGCAGCTTAGGGAAACCGGGACAGGGAGCTCTCCTCTCTGGAAACACCATATATTTT. It yields the protein CASSLGKPGQGALLSGNTIYF.

This rearrangement joins TRBV19 to TRBJ1-5; 7 nucleotides line up with TRBD1. Germline-derived CDR1 and CDR2 are LNHDA and SQIVND (reference sequence). V lost 5 bases, J lost 2 bases, and 6 bases stayed unmatched. This CDR3 region has 15 residues. In DNA, the CDR3 is TGTGCCAGTAGTCGACAGGGTAGGGGCAATCAGCCCCAGCATTTT. Amino acid sequence: CASSRQGRGNQPQHF.

J is TRBJ1-5 and V is TRBV27; D is unresolved. Trimming removed 6 bases from V and 2 bases from J, with 8 bases in between. The CDR3 runs to 13 residues. Germline assignment: CDR1 MNHEY and CDR2 SMNVEV (reference sequence). CDR3 coding DNA: TGTGCCAGCAGCGCCCCCGGCAATCAGCCCCAGCATTTT. As protein: CASSAPGNQPQHF.

The chain uses TRBV19 and TRBJ2-5; 8 nucleotides line up with TRBD1. The CDR3 has 13 amino acids. Trimming removed 8 bases from V and 4 bases from J; junction bases left unmatched: 6. The germline V gene has CDR1 LNHDA and CDR2 SQIVND (reference sequence). CDR3 nucleotides: TGTGCCAGTCGCCAGGGGGCAGGAGAGACCCAGTACTTC. It codes for CASRQGAGETQYF.

This sequence joins TRBV5-4 and TRBJ2-7; the match to TRBD2 covers 10 bases. The CDR3 sequence is 15 residues long. Germline CDR1 reads SGHNT; CDR2 reads YYREEE (reference sequence). With V trimmed by 0 bases and J by 5 bases, 5 bases remained unmatched. CDR3 nucleotide sequence: TGTGCCAGCAGCTTGGTTGCTAGCGGGAGTCACGAGCAGTACTTC. Protein: CASSLVASGSHEQYF.